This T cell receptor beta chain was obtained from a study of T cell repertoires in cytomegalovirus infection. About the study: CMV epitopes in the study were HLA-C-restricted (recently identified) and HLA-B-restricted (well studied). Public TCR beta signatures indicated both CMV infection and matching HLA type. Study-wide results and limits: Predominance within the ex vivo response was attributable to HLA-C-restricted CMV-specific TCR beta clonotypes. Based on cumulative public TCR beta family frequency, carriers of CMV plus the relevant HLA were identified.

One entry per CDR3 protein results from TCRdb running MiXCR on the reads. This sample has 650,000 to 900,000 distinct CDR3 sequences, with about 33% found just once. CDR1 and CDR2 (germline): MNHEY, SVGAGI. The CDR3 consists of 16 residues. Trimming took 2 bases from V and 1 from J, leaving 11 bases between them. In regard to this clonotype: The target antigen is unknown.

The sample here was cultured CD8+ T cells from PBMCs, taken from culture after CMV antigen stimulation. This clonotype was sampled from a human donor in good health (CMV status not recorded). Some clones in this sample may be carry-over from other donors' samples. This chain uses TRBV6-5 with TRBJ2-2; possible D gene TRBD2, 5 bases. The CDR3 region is CASSYAGEGNTGELFF. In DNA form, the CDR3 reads TGTGCCAGCAGTTACGCCGGGGAAGGGAACACCGGGGAGCTGTTTTTT.